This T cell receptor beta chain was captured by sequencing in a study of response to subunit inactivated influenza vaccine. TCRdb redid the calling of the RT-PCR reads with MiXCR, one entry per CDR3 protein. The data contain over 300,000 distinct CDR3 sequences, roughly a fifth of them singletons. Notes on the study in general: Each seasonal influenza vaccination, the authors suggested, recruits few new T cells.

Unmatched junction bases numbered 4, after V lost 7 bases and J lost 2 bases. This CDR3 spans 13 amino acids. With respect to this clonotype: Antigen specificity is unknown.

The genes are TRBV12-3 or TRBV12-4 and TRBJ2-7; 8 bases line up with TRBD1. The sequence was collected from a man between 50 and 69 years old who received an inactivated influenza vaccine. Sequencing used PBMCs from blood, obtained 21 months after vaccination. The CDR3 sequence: CASTRQGTYEQYF. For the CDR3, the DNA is TGTGCCAGCACCCGACAGGGGACCTACGAGCAGTACTTC.